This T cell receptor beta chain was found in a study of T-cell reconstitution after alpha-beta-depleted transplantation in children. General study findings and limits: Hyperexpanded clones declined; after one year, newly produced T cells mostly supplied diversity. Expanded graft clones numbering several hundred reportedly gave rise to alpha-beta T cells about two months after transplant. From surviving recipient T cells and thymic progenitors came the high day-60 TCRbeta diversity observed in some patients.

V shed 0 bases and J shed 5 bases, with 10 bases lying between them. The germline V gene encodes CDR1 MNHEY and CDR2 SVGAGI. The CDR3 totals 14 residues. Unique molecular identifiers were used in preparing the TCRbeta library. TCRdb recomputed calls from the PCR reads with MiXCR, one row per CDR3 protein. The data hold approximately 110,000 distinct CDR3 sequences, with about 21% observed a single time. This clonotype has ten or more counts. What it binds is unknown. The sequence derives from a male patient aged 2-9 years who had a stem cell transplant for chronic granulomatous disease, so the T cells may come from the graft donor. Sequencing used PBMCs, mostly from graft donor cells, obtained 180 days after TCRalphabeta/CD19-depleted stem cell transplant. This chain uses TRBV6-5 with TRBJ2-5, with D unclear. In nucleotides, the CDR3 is TGTGCCAGCAGTTACTCAACGGTGGGGGAGACCCAGTACTTC. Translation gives CASSYSTVGETQYF.